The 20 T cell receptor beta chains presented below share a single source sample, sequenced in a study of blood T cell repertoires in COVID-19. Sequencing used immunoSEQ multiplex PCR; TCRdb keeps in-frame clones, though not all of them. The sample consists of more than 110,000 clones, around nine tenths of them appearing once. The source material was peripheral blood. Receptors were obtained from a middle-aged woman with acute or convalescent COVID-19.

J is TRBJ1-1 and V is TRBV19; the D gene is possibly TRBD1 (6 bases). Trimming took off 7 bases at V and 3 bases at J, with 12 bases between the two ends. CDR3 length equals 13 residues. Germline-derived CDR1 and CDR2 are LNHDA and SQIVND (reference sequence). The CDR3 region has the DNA TGTGCCAGTAACCAGGGGTCGGACACTGAAGCTTTCTTT. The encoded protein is CASNQGSDTEAFF.

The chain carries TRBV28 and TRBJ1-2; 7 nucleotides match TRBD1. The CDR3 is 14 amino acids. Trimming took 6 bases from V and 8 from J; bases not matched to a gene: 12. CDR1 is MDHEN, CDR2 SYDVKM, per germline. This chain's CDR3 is CASRRPRQGKGYTF. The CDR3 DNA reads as TGTGCCAGCAGGCGCCCCCGACAGGGAAAGGGCTACACCTTC.

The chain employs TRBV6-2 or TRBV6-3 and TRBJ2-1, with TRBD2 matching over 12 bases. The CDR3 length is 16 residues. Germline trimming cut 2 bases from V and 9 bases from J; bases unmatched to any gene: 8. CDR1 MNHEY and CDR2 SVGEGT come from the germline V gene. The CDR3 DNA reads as TGTGCCAGCAGTTACGCGGCTAGCGGGAGGGCCGGTGAGCAGTTCTTC. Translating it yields CASSYAASGRAGEQFF.

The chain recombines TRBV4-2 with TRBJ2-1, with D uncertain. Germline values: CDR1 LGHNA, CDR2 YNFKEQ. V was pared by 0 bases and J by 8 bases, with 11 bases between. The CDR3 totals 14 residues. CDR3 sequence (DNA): TGTGCCAGCAGCCAAGAAGTTCTAAGCTATGAGCAGTTCTTC. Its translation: CASSQEVLSYEQFF.

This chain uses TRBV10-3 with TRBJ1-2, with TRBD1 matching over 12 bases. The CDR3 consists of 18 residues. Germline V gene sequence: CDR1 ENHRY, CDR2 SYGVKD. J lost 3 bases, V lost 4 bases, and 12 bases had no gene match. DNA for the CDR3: TGTGCCATCAGTGCTACCGGGACAGGGGGCGCACGCGACTATGGCTACACCTTC. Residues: CAISATGTGGARDYGYTF.

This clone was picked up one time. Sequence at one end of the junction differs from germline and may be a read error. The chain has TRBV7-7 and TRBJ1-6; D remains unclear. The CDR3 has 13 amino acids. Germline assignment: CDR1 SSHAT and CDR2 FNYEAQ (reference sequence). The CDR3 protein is CASSSGSNSPLHF. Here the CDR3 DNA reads TGTGCTAGCAGCTCCGGTAGCAATTCACCCCTCCACTTT.

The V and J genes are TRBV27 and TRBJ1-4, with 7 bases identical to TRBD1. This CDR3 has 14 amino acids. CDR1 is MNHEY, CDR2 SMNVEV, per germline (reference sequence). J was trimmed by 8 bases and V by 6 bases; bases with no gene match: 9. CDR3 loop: CASSQQGVWEKLFF. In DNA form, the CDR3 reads TGTGCCAGCAGCCAGCAGGGGGTATGGGAAAAACTGTTTTTT.

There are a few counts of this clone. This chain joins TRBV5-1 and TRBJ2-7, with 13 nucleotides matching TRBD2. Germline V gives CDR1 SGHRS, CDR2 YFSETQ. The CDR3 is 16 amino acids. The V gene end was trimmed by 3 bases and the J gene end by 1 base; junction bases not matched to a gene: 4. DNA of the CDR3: TGCGCCAGCAGCTCAGTACTAGCGGGAGGGTCCTACGAGCAGTACTTC. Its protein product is CASSSVLAGGSYEQYF.

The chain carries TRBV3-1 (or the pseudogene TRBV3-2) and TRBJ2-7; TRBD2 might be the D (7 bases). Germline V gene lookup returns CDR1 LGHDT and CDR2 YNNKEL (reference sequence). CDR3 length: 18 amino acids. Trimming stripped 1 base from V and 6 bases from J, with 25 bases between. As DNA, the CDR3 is TGTGCCAGCAGCCAAGTACGGCCCCGGGGGGCCCCTCGAGGCGAGCAGTACTTC. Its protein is CASSQVRPRGAPRGEQYF.

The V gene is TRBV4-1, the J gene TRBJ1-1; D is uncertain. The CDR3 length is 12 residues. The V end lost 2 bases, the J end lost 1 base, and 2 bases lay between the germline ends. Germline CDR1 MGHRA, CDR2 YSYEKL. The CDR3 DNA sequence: TGCGCCAGCAGCCAACAGAACACTGAAGCTTTCTTT. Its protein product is CASSQQNTEAFF.

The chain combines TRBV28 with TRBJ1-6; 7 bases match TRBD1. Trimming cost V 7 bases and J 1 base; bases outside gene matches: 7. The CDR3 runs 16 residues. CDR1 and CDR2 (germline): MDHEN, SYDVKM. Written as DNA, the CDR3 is TGTGCCAGCACTTTTAGACAGGGATCCTATAATTCACCCCTCCACTTT. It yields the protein CASTFRQGSYNSPLHF. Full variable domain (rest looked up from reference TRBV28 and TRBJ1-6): DVKVTQSSRYLVKRTGEKVFLECVQDMDHENMFWYRQDPGLGLRLIYFSYDVKMKEKGDIPEGYSVSREKKERFSLILESASTNQTSMYLCASTFRQGSYNSPLHFGNGTRLTVT.

The CDR3 DNA follows: TGTGCCAGCAGCTCCCAGGGGGGAATCGTGCAGACCCAGTACTTC. Translated, it gives CASSSQGGIVQTQYF. The chain recombines TRBV7-2 with TRBJ2-5; D is perhaps TRBD1 (7 bases). CDR1 and CDR2 from the germline V gene are SGHTA and FQGNSA. The CDR3 has 15 amino acids. Trimming took off 4 bases at V and 6 bases at J, with 18 bases between the two ends.

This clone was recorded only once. The CDR3 DNA sequence: TGTGCCAGCAGCTTCAGCGGGGGGTACGAGCAGTACTTC. It is translated as CASSFSGGYEQYF. This chain joins TRBV5-6 and TRBJ2-7, with TRBD2 matching 9 bases. After removal of 2 bases from V and 4 bases from J, the junction contained 1 base not matched to a gene. Germline V gives CDR1 SGHDT, CDR2 YYEEEE. The CDR3 contains 13 residues.

CDR3 amino acids: CAWSAGQGHNSPLHF. DNA of the CDR3: TGTGCCTGGAGTGCCGGACAGGGACATAATTCACCCCTCCACTTT. The chain has TRBV30 and TRBJ1-6; 8 bases map to TRBD1. The V segment lost 1 base and the J segment 5 bases; nucleotides outside the gene matches: 4. CDR1 is GTSNPN and CDR2 is SVGIG in the germline V gene (reference sequence). The CDR3 runs 15 residues.

CDR3 sequence reads: CSVEDREGQGLARQPQHF. The CDR3 bases are TGCAGCGTTGAAGATCGTGAGGGTCAGGGACTGGCGAGGCAGCCCCAGCATTTT. J is TRBJ1-5 and V is TRBV29-1; perhaps TRBD1 as D (5 bases). The CDR3 consists of 18 residues. The germline V gene encodes CDR1 SQVTM and CDR2 ANQGSEA. The V and J ends lost 0 bases and 7 bases respectively, with 25 bases between them. Full variable domain (rest looked up from reference TRBV29-1 and TRBJ1-5): SAVISQKPSRDICQRGTSLTIQCQVDSQVTMMFWYRQQPGQSLTLIATANQGSEATYESGFVIDKFPISRPNLTFSTLTVSNMSPEDSSIYLCSVEDREGQGLARQPQHFGDGTRLSIL.

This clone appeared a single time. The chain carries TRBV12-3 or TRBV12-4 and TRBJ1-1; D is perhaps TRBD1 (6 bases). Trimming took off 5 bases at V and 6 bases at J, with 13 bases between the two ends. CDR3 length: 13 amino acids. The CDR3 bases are TGTGCCAGCAGTCCACGAAACAGGGCTGAAGCTTTCTTT. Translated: CASSPRNRAEAFF.

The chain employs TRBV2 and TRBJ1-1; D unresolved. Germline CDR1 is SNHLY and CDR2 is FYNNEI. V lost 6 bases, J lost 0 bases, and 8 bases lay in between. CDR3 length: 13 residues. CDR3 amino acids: CASRADMNTEAFF. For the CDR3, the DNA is TGTGCCAGCAGGGCAGACATGAACACTGAAGCTTTCTTT.

The CDR3 spells CASPRHLNTEAFF. The CDR3 DNA sequence: TGTGCCAGTCCGAGGCACCTGAACACTGAAGCTTTCTTT. V gene TRBV7-2 combines with J gene TRBJ1-1; no clear D. This CDR3 region has 13 residues. Germline values: CDR1 SGHTA, CDR2 FQGNSA. V lost 9 bases, J lost 0 bases, and 11 bases lay in between.

The CDR3 is CATSSGTTNIQYF. The CDR3 DNA follows: TGTGCCACCAGTTCCGGGACTACAAACATTCAGTACTTC. This chain links TRBV24-1 with TRBJ2-4; 7 nucleotides line up with TRBD2. The CDR3 is made up of 13 amino acids. J lost 6 bases, V lost 6 bases, and 4 bases had no gene match. From germline, CDR1 is KGHDR and CDR2 SFDVKD.

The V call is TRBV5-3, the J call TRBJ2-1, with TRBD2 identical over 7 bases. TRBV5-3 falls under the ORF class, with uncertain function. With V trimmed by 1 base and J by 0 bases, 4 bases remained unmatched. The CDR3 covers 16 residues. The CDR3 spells CARSLRAGSSYNEQFF. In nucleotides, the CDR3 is TGTGCCAGAAGCTTGCGAGCGGGGAGCTCCTACAATGAGCAGTTCTTC.